This passage covers 32 T cell receptor beta chains from one sample sequenced in a study of blood T cell repertoires in COVID-19. Only in-frame clones appear in the TCRdb table, and some are missing; sequencing was by immunoSEQ multiplex PCR. The sample lists 180,000 or so clones, approximately 88% occurring once. Sequences were obtained from peripheral blood. These receptors all come from a man aged 35-49 years with acute or convalescent COVID-19.

The V call is TRBV4-2, the J call TRBJ2-5; maybe TRBD1 (5 bases). V dropped 0 bases and J dropped 3 bases, with 11 bases sitting between them. This CDR3 has 15 residues. Germline lookup yields CDR1 LGHNA and CDR2 YNFKEQ. CDR3 sequence: CASSQDSGLEETQYF. DNA for the CDR3: TGTGCCAGCAGCCAAGATTCAGGGTTGGAAGAGACCCAGTACTTC.

The CDR3 is CASSSIRGTQETQYF. The CDR3 region has the DNA TGCGCCAGCAGCTCCATTAGGGGGACGCAAGAGACCCAGTACTTC. The chain employs TRBV5-1 and TRBJ2-5; possibly TRBD1 for D (6 bases). Germline V gene sequence: CDR1 SGHRS, CDR2 YFSETQ. Trimming removed 3 bases from V and 2 bases from J, with 14 bases in between. This CDR3 region has 15 residues. The full variable domain, with the rest looked up from reference TRBV5-1 and TRBJ2-5, is KAGVTQTPRYLIKTRGQQVTLSCSPISGHRSVSWYQQTPGQGLQFLFEYFSETQRNKGNFPGRFSGRQFSNSRSEMNVSTLELGDSALYLCASSSIRGTQETQYFGPGTRLLVL.

The chain links TRBV2 to TRBJ2-7; D possibly corresponds to TRBD2 (5 bases). Germline loops: CDR1 SNHLY, CDR2 FYNNEI. Trimming shortened V by 5 bases and J by 0 bases, and 11 bases separated the two germline ends. CDR3 length: 14 amino acids. The CDR3 bases are TGTGCCAGCAGTCGGGCGGGTAGCTCCTACGAGCAGTACTTC. It specifies CASSRAGSSYEQYF.

The chain has TRBV14 and TRBJ2-2, with 7 nucleotides matching TRBD1. The CDR3 consists of 16 residues. CDR1 is SGHDN, CDR2 FVKESK, per germline. Unmatched junction bases numbered 9, after V lost 3 bases and J lost 5 bases. Written as DNA, the CDR3 is TGTGCCAGCAGCCAGAGTCCGGGACAGAGAACCGGGGAGCTGTTTTTT. This encodes CASSQSPGQRTGELFF.

The genes are TRBV19 and TRBJ1-5; 11 bases align to TRBD1. The V segment lost 5 bases and the J segment 0 bases; nucleotides outside the gene matches: 6. The CDR3 is 17 amino acids. The germline CDR1 and CDR2 sequences are LNHDA and SQIVND (reference sequence). The CDR3 loop reads CASSSRDRGNSNQPQHF. The DNA of the CDR3 is TGTGCCAGTAGTTCCCGGGACAGGGGGAATAGCAATCAGCCCCAGCATTTT.

This clone occurred a few times. V gene TRBV4-1 combines with J gene TRBJ2-2, with D possibly matching TRBD2 (6 bases). Germline V gives CDR1 MGHRA, CDR2 YSYEKL. Deletions cut 3 bases from V and 4 bases from J, with 9 bases between. CDR3 length equals 14 residues. CDR3: CASSQLGGTGELFF. CDR3 nucleotides: TGCGCCAGCAGCCAGTTGGGGGGCACCGGGGAGCTGTTTTTT.

In regard to this clone: This sample also contains other DNA sequences that code for the same CDR3. J is TRBJ1-1 and V is TRBV19, with 7 bases matching TRBD1. CDR1 is LNHDA, CDR2 SQIVND, per germline (reference sequence). Losses at the gene ends were 2 bases for V and 4 bases for J; bases not matched to a gene: 1. This CDR3 comprises 13 residues. Here the CDR3 reads CASSITGATEAFF. CDR3 nucleotides: TGTGCCAGTAGTATAACAGGGGCCACTGAAGCTTTCTTT.

This chain connects TRBV5-4 to TRBJ2-7, with D maybe TRBD2 (5 bases). Trimming left V 2 bases short and J 3 bases short, with 9 bases between. CDR1 and CDR2 (germline): SGHNT, YYREEE (reference sequence). CDR3 length: 13 amino acids. CDR3 loop: CASSLGGLYEQYF. The CDR3 DNA sequence: TGTGCCAGCAGCTTAGGCGGACTCTACGAGCAGTACTTC. Full variable domain (remainder filled in from reference TRBV5-4 and TRBJ2-7): ETGVTQSPTHLIKTRGQQVTLRCSSQSGHNTVSWYQQALGQGPQFIFQYYREEENGRGNFPPRFSGLQFPNYSSELNVNALELDDSALYLCASSLGGLYEQYFGPGTRLTVT.

The chain joins TRBV5-4 to TRBJ1-6; 10 positions agree with TRBD1. This CDR3 has 15 amino acids. The junction had 4 bases not matched to a gene; V was cut back by 0 bases and J by 10 bases. Germline values: CDR1 SGHNT, CDR2 YYREEE (reference sequence). The DNA of the CDR3 is TGTGCCAGCAGCTTGGGACAGGGGGCGAGGTCACCCCTCCACTTT. Its protein product is CASSLGQGARSPLHF.

This chain joins TRBV7-3 and TRBJ2-6; no clear D. There are 15 residues in the CDR3. Germline V gene sequence: CDR1 SGHTA, CDR2 FQGTGA. V lost 5 bases to trimming and J lost 0 bases, with 8 bases between them. The chain's CDR3 is CASSPSHSGANVLTF. DNA for the CDR3: TGTGCCAGCAGCCCCAGTCACTCTGGGGCCAACGTCCTGACTTTC. The full variable domain, in which reference TRBV7-3 and TRBJ2-6 provide the parts outside the CDR3, is GAGVSQTPSNKVTEKGKYVELRCDPISGHTALYWYRQSLGQGPEFLIYFQGTGAADDSGLPNDRFFAVRPEGSVSTLKIQRTERGDSAVYLCASSPSHSGANVLTFGAGSRLTVL.

This clone showed up just once. The V and J genes are TRBV6-5 and TRBJ1-4; D is possibly TRBD1 (5 bases). V gave up 6 bases and J gave up 5 bases, with 13 bases separating them. This CDR3 spans 14 amino acids. Germline loops: CDR1 MNHEY, CDR2 SVGAGI. For the CDR3, the DNA is TGTGCCAGCAGCCGCGGGGACGCCAATGAAAAACTGTTTTTT. As protein: CASSRGDANEKLFF.

V usage is TRBV6-5 and J usage is TRBJ2-1; 7 bases agree with TRBD1. Trimming at V came to 0 bases and at J to 15 bases, leaving 8 bases not matched to a gene. Germline V gene lookup returns CDR1 MNHEY and CDR2 SVGAGI. The CDR3 has 13 amino acids. CDR3 sequence: CASSYSRQGSRFF. The CDR3 bases are TGTGCCAGCAGTTACTCTCGACAGGGTAGTCGGTTCTTC.

This chain connects TRBV7-2 to TRBJ1-1; D is uncertain. Per the germline V gene, CDR1 is SGHTA and CDR2 is FQGNSA. With 2 bases removed from V and 0 bases from J, the gap between germline ends came to 16 bases. This CDR3 has 17 amino acids. CDR3 coding DNA: TGTGCCAGCAGCTTAAGCTCTATAGACACCATGAACACTGAAGCTTTCTTT. This encodes CASSLSSIDTMNTEAFF.

This chain connects TRBV19 to TRBJ1-2; 7 bases are shared with TRBD1. V shed 4 bases, J shed 2 bases, and the junction held 7 bases outside the gene matches. Germline loops: CDR1 LNHDA, CDR2 SQIVND (reference sequence). The CDR3 loop spans 15 amino acids. The CDR3 loop reads CASSSWDRLNYGYTF. In DNA form, the CDR3 reads TGTGCCAGTAGTAGCTGGGACAGATTAAACTATGGCTACACCTTC.

The chain couples TRBV6-1 to TRBJ1-6; 7 bases align to TRBD1. The CDR3 is 15 residues long. The germline V gene has CDR1 MNHNS and CDR2 SASEGT. After removal of 2 bases from V and 5 bases from J, the junction contained 3 bases not matched to a gene. CDR3 residues: CASSERRGNNSPLHF. CDR3 bases: TGTGCCAGCAGTGAACGCAGGGGGAATAATTCACCCCTCCACTTT.

CDR3 DNA sequence: TGTGCCTGGAGTGTACTAGGACAGGGTAGTGACGAGCAGTACTTC. It encodes CAWSVLGQGSDEQYF. J is TRBJ2-7 and V is TRBV30; 8 bases match TRBD1. The CDR3 sequence is 15 residues long. V dropped 0 bases and J dropped 5; count of bases not matched to a gene: 9. CDR1 and CDR2 from the germline V gene are GTSNPN and SVGIG (reference sequence).

The J gene is TRBJ2-7, the V gene TRBV29-1; TRBD2 is a possible D gene (5 bases). The V end was cut by 5 bases, the J end by 2 bases, with 10 bases between. CDR3 length equals 12 residues. CDR1 SQVTM and CDR2 ANQGSEA come from the germline V gene. As DNA, the CDR3 is TGCAGCGTTATCAGCGGCGCCTACGAGCAGTACTTC. Translating gives CSVISGAYEQYF.

This chain joins TRBV4-2 and TRBJ2-1; 7 nucleotides line up with TRBD2. Unmatched junction bases numbered 13, after V lost 3 bases and J lost 8 bases. In germline, CDR1 is LGHNA, CDR2 YNFKEQ. This CDR3 is 16 amino acids long. The CDR3 nucleotides are TGTGCCAGCAGCCACGTCTCTAGCGGATGGAGGGATGAGCAGTTCTTC. It specifies CASSHVSSGWRDEQFF.

This clone was observed a single time. The chain combines TRBV10-3 with TRBJ1-6; D is perhaps TRBD1 (6 bases). The CDR3 runs to 16 residues. Trimming pared 3 bases from V and 4 bases from J, leaving 13 bases between. CDR1 and CDR2 from the germline V gene are ENHRY and SYGVKD. For the CDR3, the DNA is TGTGCCATCAGTGAACAGGGACCCAGTTATAATTCACCCCTCCACTTT. It is translated as CAISEQGPSYNSPLHF.

V gene TRBV5-1 combines with J gene TRBJ1-2, with a possible D match to TRBD1 (6 bases). Trimming took 0 bases from V and 8 from J, leaving 11 bases between them. The V gene's germline CDR1 is SGHRS and CDR2 YFSETQ. This CDR3 has 13 residues. As DNA, the CDR3 is TGCGCCAGCAGCTTGGGGGGGCTACAAGGCTACACCTTC. Its translation: CASSLGGLQGYTF.

The rearrangement joins TRBV3-1 (or the pseudogene TRBV3-2) to TRBJ2-1; D gene uncertain. The germline CDR1 and CDR2 sequences are LGHDT and YNNKEL (reference sequence). Trimming stripped 3 bases from V and 9 bases from J, with 9 bases between. The CDR3 consists of 12 residues. This CDR3 is CASSHYPSEQFF. The CDR3 DNA reads TGTGCCAGCAGCCACTACCCTAGTGAGCAGTTCTTC.

This chain uses TRBV5-1 with TRBJ1-1, with D possibly TRBD1 on 5 matching bases. The V end lost 6 bases, the J end lost 5 bases, and 8 bases lay between the germline ends. Germline CDR1 is SGHRS and CDR2 is YFSETQ. CDR3 size: 11 residues. The CDR3 nucleotides read TGCGCCAGCACCCAGGGAACTGAAGCTTTCTTT. This translates into CASTQGTEAFF.

The rearrangement uses TRBV7-2 and TRBJ2-1, with a tentative D call TRBD2 (6 bases). Germline assignment: CDR1 SGHTA and CDR2 FQGNSA. The CDR3 totals 16 residues. V lost 6 bases and J 0 bases, leaving 15 bases between the germline ends. The CDR3 DNA follows: TGTGCCAGCAGGGGCGGGGTGTCAGCCTCCTACAATGAGCAGTTCTTC. Its translation: CASRGGVSASYNEQFF.

This clone is a singleton in its sample. This chain connects TRBV27 to TRBJ2-2, with unresolved D. V dropped 5 bases and J dropped 0 bases, with 4 bases sitting between them. CDR3 size: 13 residues. Germline CDR1 MNHEY, CDR2 SMNVEV (reference sequence). The chain's CDR3 is CASSESNTGELFF. In nucleotides, the CDR3 is TGTGCCAGCAGTGAGTCGAACACCGGGGAGCTGTTTTTT.

The J gene is TRBJ2-1, the V gene TRBV6-5; 10 bases are shared with TRBD2. Looked up from germline, CDR1 is MNHEY and CDR2 is SVGAGI. The junction had 10 bases not matched to a gene; V was cut back by 7 bases and J by 7 bases. The CDR3 totals 15 residues. The CDR3 region is CASTSLAGSYNEQFF. The CDR3 DNA reads TGTGCCAGCACCTCACTAGCGGGGTCGTATAATGAGCAGTTCTTC.

V usage is TRBV7-3 and J usage is TRBJ2-3; 8 bases are a match to TRBD2. The trim removed 5 bases at V and 5 bases at J, leaving 9 bases unmatched. CDR3 length: 15 residues. Germline V gives CDR1 SGHTA, CDR2 FQGTGA. The CDR3 loop reads CASSNAGGAIDTQYF. CDR3 nucleotide sequence: TGTGCCAGCAGCAACGCCGGGGGGGCCATAGATACGCAGTATTTT.

The chain couples TRBV7-2 to TRBJ2-7; 9 bases align to TRBD1. CDR1 and CDR2 (germline): SGHTA, FQGNSA. The V gene end was trimmed by 4 bases and the J gene end by 4 bases; junction bases not matched to a gene: 5. This CDR3 has 14 residues. CDR3 sequence (DNA): TGTGCCAGCAGCTCTACAGGGGGCAGATACGAGCAGTACTTC. Translated: CASSSTGGRYEQYF.

The V gene is TRBV5-6, the J gene TRBJ2-7; no definite D call. Germline V CDR1 and CDR2: SGHDT, YYEEEE. V lost 2 bases to trimming and J lost 4 bases, with 7 bases between them. CDR3 length: 12 amino acids. The CDR3 spells CASSFTSYEQYF. CDR3 DNA sequence: TGTGCCAGCAGCTTTACATCGTACGAGCAGTACTTC.

This chain connects TRBV13 to TRBJ1-2, with 7 nucleotides matching TRBD1. Germline CDR1 and CDR2: PRHDT and FYEKMQ (reference sequence). The CDR3 has 16 residues. V was pared by 0 bases and J by 6 bases, with 10 bases of the junction left unmatched. CDR3 sequence reads: CASSLGRGQGENGYTF. DNA of the CDR3: TGTGCCAGCAGCTTAGGGAGGGGCCAGGGGGAAAATGGCTACACCTTC.

This sequence joins TRBV6-5 and TRBJ1-1; D uncertain. Deletions cut 0 bases from V and 4 bases from J, with 15 bases between. The germline V gene encodes CDR1 MNHEY and CDR2 SVGAGI. This CDR3 has 16 amino acids. CDR3 DNA sequence: TGTGCCAGCAGTTACTCGAATGGCCCATTGCCCACTGAAGCTTTCTTT. This translates into CASSYSNGPLPTEAFF.

This chain uses TRBV3-1 (or the pseudogene TRBV3-2) with TRBJ2-1; D remains ambiguous. Germline lookup yields CDR1 LGHDT and CDR2 YNNKEL (reference sequence). This CDR3 comprises 15 residues. The ends were cut back, 4 bases at V and 7 bases at J, with 17 bases in the middle. CDR3 sequence reads: CASSPLKRGLNEQFF. CDR3 DNA: TGTGCCAGCAGCCCACTCAAACGAGGCCTGAATGAGCAGTTCTTC.

This chain links TRBV9 with TRBJ2-1; D is uncertain. CDR3 length: 17 amino acids. Between the trimmed V and J ends, which lost 0 bases and 6 bases, there was a span of 19 bases. Germline lookup yields CDR1 SGDLS and CDR2 YYNGEE. CDR3: CASSVEVSTAAPNEQFF. CDR3 sequence (DNA): TGTGCCAGCAGCGTAGAAGTATCGACGGCGGCACCCAATGAGCAGTTCTTC.